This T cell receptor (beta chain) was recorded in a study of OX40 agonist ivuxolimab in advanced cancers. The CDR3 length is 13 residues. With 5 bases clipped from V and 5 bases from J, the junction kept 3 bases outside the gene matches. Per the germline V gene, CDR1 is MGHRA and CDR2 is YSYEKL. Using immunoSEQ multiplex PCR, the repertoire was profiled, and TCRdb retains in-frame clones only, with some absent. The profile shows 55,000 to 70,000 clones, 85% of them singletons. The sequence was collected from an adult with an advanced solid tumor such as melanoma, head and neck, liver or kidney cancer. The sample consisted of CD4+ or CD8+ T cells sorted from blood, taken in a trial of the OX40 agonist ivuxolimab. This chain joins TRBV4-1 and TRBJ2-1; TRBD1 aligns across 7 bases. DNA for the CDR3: TGCGCCAGCAGCTACGGACAGGACAATGAGCAGTTCTTC. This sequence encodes CASSYGQDNEQFF.